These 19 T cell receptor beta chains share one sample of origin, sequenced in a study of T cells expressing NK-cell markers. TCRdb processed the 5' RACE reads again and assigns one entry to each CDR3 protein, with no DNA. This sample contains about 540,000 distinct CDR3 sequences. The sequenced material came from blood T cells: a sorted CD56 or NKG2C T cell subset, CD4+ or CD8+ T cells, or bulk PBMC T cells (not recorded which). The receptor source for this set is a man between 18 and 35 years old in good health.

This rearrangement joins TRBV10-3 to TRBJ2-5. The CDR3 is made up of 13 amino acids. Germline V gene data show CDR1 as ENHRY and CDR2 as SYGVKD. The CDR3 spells CAISEVLTETQYF.

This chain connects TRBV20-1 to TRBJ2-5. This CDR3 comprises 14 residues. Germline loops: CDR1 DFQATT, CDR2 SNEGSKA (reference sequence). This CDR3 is CSARDSRPQETQYF.

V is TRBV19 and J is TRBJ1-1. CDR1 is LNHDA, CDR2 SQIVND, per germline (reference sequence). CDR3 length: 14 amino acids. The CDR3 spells CASSILQRNTEAFF.

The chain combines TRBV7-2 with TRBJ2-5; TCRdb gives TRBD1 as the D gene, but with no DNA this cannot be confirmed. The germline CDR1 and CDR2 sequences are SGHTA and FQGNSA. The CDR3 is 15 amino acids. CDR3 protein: CASSLLGAVQETQYF.

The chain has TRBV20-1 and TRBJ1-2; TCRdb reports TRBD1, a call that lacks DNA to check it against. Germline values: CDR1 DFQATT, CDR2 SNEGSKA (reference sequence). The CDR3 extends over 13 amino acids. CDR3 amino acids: CSASRQGIGGYTF.

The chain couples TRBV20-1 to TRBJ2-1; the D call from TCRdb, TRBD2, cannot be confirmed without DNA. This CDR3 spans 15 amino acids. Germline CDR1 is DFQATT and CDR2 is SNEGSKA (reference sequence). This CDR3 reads CSARAGGGDYNEQFF.

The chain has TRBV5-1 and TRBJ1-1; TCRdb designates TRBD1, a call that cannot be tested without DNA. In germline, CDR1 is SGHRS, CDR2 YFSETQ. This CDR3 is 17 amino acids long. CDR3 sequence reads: CASSLGHAGQLNAEAFF.

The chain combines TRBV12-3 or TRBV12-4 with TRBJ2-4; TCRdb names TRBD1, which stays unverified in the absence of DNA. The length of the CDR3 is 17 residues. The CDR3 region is CASSRTTGGLAKNIQYF.

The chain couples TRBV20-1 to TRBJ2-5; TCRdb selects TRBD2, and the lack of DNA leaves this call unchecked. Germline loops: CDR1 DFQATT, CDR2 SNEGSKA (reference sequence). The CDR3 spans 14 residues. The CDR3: CSAWDSGGEETQYF.

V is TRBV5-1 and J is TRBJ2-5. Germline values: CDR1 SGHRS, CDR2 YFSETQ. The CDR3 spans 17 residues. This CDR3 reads CASSRTRTARNGETQYF.

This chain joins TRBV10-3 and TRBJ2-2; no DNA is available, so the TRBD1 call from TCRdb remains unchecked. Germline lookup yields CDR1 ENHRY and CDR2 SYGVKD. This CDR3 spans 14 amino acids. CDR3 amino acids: CATGPAGTSGELFF.

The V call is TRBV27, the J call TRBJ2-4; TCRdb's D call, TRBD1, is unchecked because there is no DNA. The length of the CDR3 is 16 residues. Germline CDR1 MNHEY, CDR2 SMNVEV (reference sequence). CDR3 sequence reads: CASSIGQGSAKNIQYF.

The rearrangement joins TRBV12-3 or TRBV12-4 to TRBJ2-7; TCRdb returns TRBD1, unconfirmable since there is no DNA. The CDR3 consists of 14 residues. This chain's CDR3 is CASSPGQGVYEQYF.

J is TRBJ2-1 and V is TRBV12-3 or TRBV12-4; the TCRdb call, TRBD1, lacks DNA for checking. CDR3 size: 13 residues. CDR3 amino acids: CASLLGAENEQFF.

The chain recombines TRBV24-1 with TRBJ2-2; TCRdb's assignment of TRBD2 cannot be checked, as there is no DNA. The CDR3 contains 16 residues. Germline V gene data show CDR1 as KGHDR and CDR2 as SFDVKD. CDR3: CATSDLREGSSGELFF.

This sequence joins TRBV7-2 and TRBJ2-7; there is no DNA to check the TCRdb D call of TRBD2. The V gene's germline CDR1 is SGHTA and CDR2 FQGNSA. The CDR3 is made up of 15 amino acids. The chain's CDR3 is CASSLALAGVGEQYF. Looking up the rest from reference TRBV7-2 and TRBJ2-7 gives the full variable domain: GAGVSQSPSNKVTEKGKDVELRCDPISGHTALYWYRQSLGQGLEFLIYFQGNSAPDKSGLPSDRFSAERTGGSVSTLTIQRTQQEDSAVYLCASSLALAGVGEQYFGPGTRLTVT.

The CDR3 is CASSNQGPEQYF. The chain uses TRBV27 and TRBJ2-7; absent DNA, TCRdb's TRBD1 call cannot be checked. Germline V gene sequence: CDR1 MNHEY, CDR2 SMNVEV (reference sequence). This CDR3 is 12 amino acids long.

Here the CDR3 reads CATSLHRLAGSSYNEQFF. The genes are TRBV15 and TRBJ2-1; with no DNA, the TCRdb D assignment of TRBD2 cannot be verified. Germline V lookup: CDR1 LNHNV, CDR2 YYDKDF (reference sequence). This CDR3 comprises 18 residues.

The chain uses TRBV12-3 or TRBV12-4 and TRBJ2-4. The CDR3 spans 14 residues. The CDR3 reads CASSPRGAKNIQYF.